These 31 T cell receptor beta chains originate from one sample sequenced in a study of T cell responses to AZD1222 COVID-19 vaccine. Data came from immunoSEQ multiplex PCR; TCRdb stores just in-frame clones and leaves some out. The table lists fewer than 20,000 clones, about nine tenths of them singletons. This specimen was peripheral blood, taken 28 days after the second AZD1222 dose. The source is an adult who received the AZD1222 COVID-19 vaccine.

As DNA, the CDR3 is TGCGCCAGCAGCCTGGGACAGTCGGATTTTGGCTACACCTTC. Translation gives CASSLGQSDFGYTF. The V and J genes are TRBV5-1 and TRBJ1-2, with TRBD1 matching 7 bases. The V and J ends lost 4 bases and 7 bases, in that order; junction bases with no gene match: 10. The CDR3 has 14 amino acids. Germline loops: CDR1 SGHRS, CDR2 YFSETQ.

The V call is TRBV5-1, the J call TRBJ1-2; no clear D. Germline CDR1 and CDR2: SGHRS and YFSETQ. This CDR3 has 14 amino acids. V shed 4 bases and J shed 2 bases, with 12 bases lying between them. CDR3 sequence: CASSPESRNYGYTF. CDR3 sequence (DNA): TGCGCCAGCAGCCCTGAGTCCAGGAACTATGGCTACACCTTC.

The rearrangement joins TRBV19 to TRBJ1-2; D ambiguous. The CDR3 sequence is 12 residues long. The ends were cut back, 3 bases at V and 5 bases at J, with 7 bases in the middle. CDR1 LNHDA and CDR2 SQIVND come from the germline V gene (reference sequence). CDR3 in amino acids: CASSMTGYGYTF. The CDR3 DNA is TGTGCCAGTAGTATGACCGGATATGGCTACACCTTC.

J is TRBJ2-5 and V is TRBV9; TRBD2 agrees at 12 bases. With V trimmed by 4 bases and J by 4 bases, 5 bases remained unmatched. The CDR3 spans 15 residues. Germline V gene data show CDR1 as SGDLS and CDR2 as YYNGEE. CDR3: CASSPRGLAGETQYF. As DNA, the CDR3 is TGTGCCAGCAGCCCCCGGGGACTAGCGGGAGAGACCCAGTACTTC.

The chain has TRBV28 and TRBJ1-5, with 7 bases identical to TRBD1. CDR1 is MDHEN and CDR2 is SYDVKM in the germline V gene. The CDR3 length is 17 residues. Losses at the gene ends were 6 bases for V and 4 bases for J; bases not matched to a gene: 15. DNA for the CDR3: TGTGCCAGCAGAACCCAAAGGGACAGTCCATTAAATCAGCCCCAGCATTTT. Amino acids: CASRTQRDSPLNQPQHF.

The count of this clone is one. V and J are TRBV6-6 and TRBJ2-5; unclear D gene. V lost 3 bases to trimming and J lost 5 bases, with 4 bases between them. Germline loops: CDR1 MNHNY, CDR2 SVGAGI (reference sequence). The CDR3 covers 11 residues. This CDR3 is CASSYLETQYF. CDR3 DNA: TGTGCCAGCAGTTATCTGGAGACCCAGTACTTC.

V and J are TRBV10-1 and TRBJ1-4; no clear D. The germline V and J ends were trimmed by 3 bases and 5 bases, with 10 bases remaining between them. The CDR3 is made up of 14 amino acids. Germline lookup yields CDR1 WNHNN and CDR2 SYGVQD (reference sequence). This CDR3 is CASSDLVSNEKLFF. The CDR3 nucleotides read TGCGCCAGCAGTGACTTGGTTTCGAATGAAAAACTGTTTTTT.

V and J are TRBV15 and TRBJ2-2; D unclear. The CDR3 contains 15 residues. Between the trimmed V and J ends, which lost 1 base and 4 bases, there was a span of 10 bases. Germline V lookup: CDR1 LNHNV, CDR2 YYDKDF (reference sequence). The CDR3 sequence: CATSRVSVGTGELFF. The DNA for the CDR3 is TGTGCCACCAGCAGAGTTAGTGTGGGCACCGGGGAGCTGTTTTTT.

This clone came up a few times. The chain combines TRBV6-5 with TRBJ2-7, with D perhaps matching TRBD2 (6 bases). Trimming removed 4 bases at V and 6 bases at J, with 22 bases between. Germline assignment: CDR1 MNHEY and CDR2 SVGAGI. The CDR3 extends over 16 amino acids. The CDR3 here is CASSFKGFRGSGEQYF. CDR3 DNA: TGTGCCAGCAGTTTCAAAGGTTTCCGGGGGAGTGGCGAGCAGTACTTC.

The rearrangement joins TRBV3-1 (or the pseudogene TRBV3-2) to TRBJ2-3; TRBD1 agrees at 9 bases. The CDR3 contains 16 residues. CDR1 and CDR2 from the germline V gene are LGHDT and YNNKEL (reference sequence). Trimming cost V 4 bases and J 1 base; bases outside gene matches: 6. In DNA, the CDR3 is TGTGCCAGCAGCCCACCACGGACAGGGGGCACAGATACGCAGTATTTT. It translates to CASSPPRTGGTDTQYF.

The sample holds a few counts of this clone. This chain uses TRBV19 with TRBJ2-7; the match to TRBD2 covers 9 bases. J was trimmed by 6 bases and V by 7 bases; bases with no gene match: 7. From germline, CDR1 is LNHDA and CDR2 SQIVND (reference sequence). The CDR3 runs to 13 residues. CDR3 loop: CASNPGTSSEQYF. CDR3 bases: TGTGCCAGTAACCCCGGGACTAGCTCCGAGCAGTACTTC. Full variable domain (outside the CDR3, taken from reference TRBV19 and TRBJ2-7): DGGITQSPKYLFRKEGQNVTLSCEQNLNHDAMYWYRQDPGQGLRLIYYSQIVNDFQKGDIAEGYSVSREKKESFPLTVTSAQKNPTAFYLCASNPGTSSEQYFGPGTRLTVT.

The chain carries TRBV7-6 and TRBJ2-1, with a possible D match to TRBD2 (6 bases). Between the trimmed V and J ends, which lost 5 bases and 6 bases, there was a span of 20 bases. In germline, CDR1 is SGHVS, CDR2 FNYEAQ. CDR3 length: 16 amino acids. CDR3 sequence (DNA): TGTGCCAGCAGCACATCCCGGGACTCCCAAAGCAATGAGCAGTTCTTC. This translates into CASSTSRDSQSNEQFF.

The chain has TRBV3-1 (or the pseudogene TRBV3-2) and TRBJ1-6; D gene unclear. The V gene's germline CDR1 is LGHDT and CDR2 YNNKEL (reference sequence). The CDR3 totals 17 residues. Between the trimmed V and J ends, which lost 0 bases and 0 bases, there was a span of 9 bases. The CDR3 spells CASSQDWASSYNSPLHF. CDR3 nucleotides: TGTGCCAGCAGCCAAGATTGGGCAAGCTCCTATAATTCACCCCTCCACTTT.

The chain joins TRBV19 to TRBJ1-1; TRBD1 might be the D (6 bases). V was clipped by 9 bases and J by 5 bases, with 19 bases between them. This CDR3 contains 14 residues. Per the germline V gene, CDR1 is LNHDA and CDR2 is SQIVND (reference sequence). The CDR3 protein is CASDTSGVRTEAFF. The CDR3 DNA follows: TGTGCCAGCGACACCTCAGGGGTCCGGACTGAAGCTTTCTTT.

In its sample, this clone ranks as hyperexpanded. V is TRBV15 and J is TRBJ1-4; D remains unclear. CDR3 size: 11 residues. V lost 0 bases and J 7 bases, leaving 0 bases between the germline ends. The germline gives CDR1 LNHNV, CDR2 YYDKDF (reference sequence). The CDR3 here is CATSRDEKLFF. Here the CDR3 DNA reads TGTGCCACCAGCAGAGATGAAAAACTGTTTTTT.

The chain combines TRBV11-2 with TRBJ2-7; no clear D gene. V was trimmed by 3 bases and J by 7 bases, leaving 13 bases between them. This CDR3 region has 13 residues. In germline, CDR1 is SGHAT, CDR2 FQNNGV. CDR3 nucleotide sequence: TGTGCCAGCAGCTTCCCGGGCCCCAGGGAGCAGTACTTC. This sequence encodes CASSFPGPREQYF.

The chain recombines TRBV30 with TRBJ2-1; 10 positions agree with TRBD2. The length of the CDR3 is 15 residues. V lost 2 bases and J lost 10; bases outside the gene matches: 11. CDR1 is GTSNPN and CDR2 is SVGIG in the germline V gene (reference sequence). CDR3 protein: CAWSPLAGVSGEQFF. CDR3 sequence (DNA): TGTGCCTGGAGTCCCCTAGCGGGAGTAAGCGGGGAGCAGTTCTTC.

The chain uses TRBV19 and TRBJ1-5, with 9 bases identical to TRBD1. With 5 bases clipped from V and 2 bases from J, the junction kept 7 bases outside the gene matches. This CDR3 is 16 amino acids long. Germline CDR1 LNHDA, CDR2 SQIVND (reference sequence). CDR3 sequence (DNA): TGTGCCAGTAGTTCTCCGGGACAGGGCGGCAATCAGCCCCAGCATTTT. Its protein is CASSSPGQGGNQPQHF.

The CDR3 here is CASSPGHGPHGQYV. The CDR3 region has the DNA TGTGCCAGCAGCCCGGGCCACGGCCCCCATGGGCAGTACGTC. The chain links TRBV11-2 to TRBJ2-7; D gene unclear. Germline CDR1 reads SGHAT; CDR2 reads FQNNGV. Trimming cost V 5 bases and J 9 bases, with 20 bases left between them. The CDR3 is 14 residues long.

The chain has TRBV3-1 (or the pseudogene TRBV3-2) and TRBJ2-3, with a tentative D call TRBD2 (5 bases). CDR1 LGHDT and CDR2 YNNKEL come from the germline V gene (reference sequence). Trimming removed 3 bases at V and 2 bases at J, with 12 bases between. The CDR3 consists of 15 residues. The CDR3 loop reads CASSHQLEYTDTQYF. In nucleotides, the CDR3 is TGTGCCAGCAGCCATCAACTAGAGTACACAGATACGCAGTATTTT.

This clone was seen a single time. V usage is TRBV5-4 and J usage is TRBJ2-1; maybe TRBD2 (5 bases). Trimming stripped 4 bases from V and 8 bases from J, with 13 bases between. The CDR3 is made up of 13 amino acids. The germline V gene encodes CDR1 SGHNT and CDR2 YYREEE (reference sequence). In nucleotides, the CDR3 is TGTGCCAGCAGCCCAATATCGGAGGATGAGCAGTTCTTC. It is translated as CASSPISEDEQFF.

The chain joins TRBV28 to TRBJ2-5, with D possibly matching TRBD2 (5 bases). CDR1 is MDHEN, CDR2 SYDVKM, per germline. The V end was cut by 6 bases, the J end by 2 bases, with 7 bases between. The CDR3 spans 12 residues. The CDR3 DNA is TGTGCCAGCAGCCCGGGGCAAGAGACCCAGTACTTC. Amino acid sequence: CASSPGQETQYF. The whole variable domain, remainder taken from reference TRBV28 and TRBJ2-5, is DVKVTQSSRYLVKRTGEKVFLECVQDMDHENMFWYRQDPGLGLRLIYFSYDVKMKEKGDIPEGYSVSREKKERFSLILESASTNQTSMYLCASSPGQETQYFGPGTRLLVL.

This chain connects TRBV7-9 to TRBJ1-2; D might be TRBD1 (6 bases). V was clipped by 5 bases and J by 8 bases, with 30 bases between them. This CDR3 has 18 residues. Germline CDR1 is SEHNR and CDR2 is FQNEAQ (reference sequence). The DNA of the CDR3 is TGTGCCAGCAGCCCCCGGCGGGGGGTCAGGGGATCCACGGTGGGCTACACCTTC. Translation gives CASSPRRGVRGSTVGYTF. The full variable domain, completed using reference TRBV7-9 and TRBJ1-2, is DTGVSQNPRHKITKRGQNVTFRCDPISEHNRLYWYRQTLGQGPEFLTYFQNEAQLEKSRLLSDRFSAERPKGSFSTLEIQRTEQGDSAMYLCASSPRRGVRGSTVGYTFGSGTRLTVV.

The CDR3 spells CASSLGQGADTQYF. The CDR3 nucleotides read TGCGCCAGCAGCTTGGGTCAGGGGGCAGATACGCAGTATTTT. This chain links TRBV5-1 with TRBJ2-3, with TRBD1 matching over 7 bases. Germline V gene data show CDR1 as SGHRS and CDR2 as YFSETQ. The length of the CDR3 is 14 residues. Unmatched junction bases numbered 2, after V lost 0 bases and J lost 4 bases.

The chain's CDR3 is CASSARGADYGYTF. The CDR3 DNA reads as TGTGCCAGCAGTGCGAGGGGGGCTGACTATGGCTACACCTTC. The J gene is TRBJ1-2, the V gene TRBV3-1 (or the pseudogene TRBV3-2), with D possibly being TRBD1 (6 bases). This CDR3 is built from 14 residues. Trimming removed 6 bases at V and 3 bases at J, with 14 bases between. Germline loops: CDR1 LGHDT, CDR2 YNNKEL (reference sequence).

The genes are TRBV2 and TRBJ2-3; 7 nucleotides align to TRBD2. The germline CDR1 and CDR2 sequences are SNHLY and FYNNEI. CDR3 length: 16 amino acids. V was pared by 6 bases and J by 5 bases, with 14 bases of the junction left unmatched. The chain's CDR3 is CASSLGGAGEIDTQYF. The DNA of the CDR3 is TGTGCCAGCAGCCTTGGTGGGGCGGGGGAGATAGATACGCAGTATTTT.

The chain couples TRBV20-1 to TRBJ2-3; D possibly corresponds to TRBD1 (5 bases). Trimming pared 3 bases from V and 5 bases from J, leaving 12 bases between. The germline V gene has CDR1 DFQATT and CDR2 SNEGSKA (reference sequence). The CDR3 spans 13 residues. CDR3: CSASEGQGDTQYF. CDR3 coding DNA: TGCAGTGCTAGTGAAGGGCAGGGAGATACGCAGTATTTT.

J is TRBJ1-6 and V is TRBV6-5; D not resolved. The V gene lost 3 bases and the J gene lost 0 bases, with 9 bases spanning the gap. Germline assignment: CDR1 MNHEY and CDR2 SVGAGI. The CDR3 contains 16 residues. This CDR3 reads CASSYSKSSYNSPLHF. The CDR3 coding sequence is TGTGCCAGCAGTTATTCGAAAAGCTCCTATAATTCACCCCTCCACTTT.

The chain's CDR3 is CASSQDWGDTQYF. The CDR3 nucleotides read TGTGCCAGCAGCCAAGATTGGGGAGATACGCAGTATTTT. V and J are TRBV3-1 (or the pseudogene TRBV3-2) and TRBJ2-3; no reliable D call. V was shortened by 0 bases and J by 5 bases, with 6 bases between the two germline ends. The CDR3 is made up of 13 amino acids. Germline-derived CDR1 and CDR2 are LGHDT and YNNKEL (reference sequence).

The chain uses TRBV9 and TRBJ2-2; D perhaps matches TRBD2 (5 bases). The length of the CDR3 is 14 residues. Germline lookup yields CDR1 SGDLS and CDR2 YYNGEE. Trimming shortened V by 1 base and J by 6 bases, and 10 bases separated the two germline ends. CDR3 DNA sequence: TGTGCCAGCAGCGTAACGGGGTCCGCCGGGGAGCTGTTTTTT. Amino acids: CASSVTGSAGELFF.

The chain carries TRBV7-3 and TRBJ2-1; the D call may be TRBD1 or TRBD2 (5 bases each). The CDR3 extends over 16 amino acids. Germline V CDR1 and CDR2: SGHTA, FQGTGA. Trimming removed 4 bases from V and 3 bases from J, with 16 bases in between. CDR3 sequence (DNA): TGTGCCAGCAGCTCCCGCGGAGGACACGGCTACAATGAGCAGTTCTTC. It translates to CASSSRGGHGYNEQFF.